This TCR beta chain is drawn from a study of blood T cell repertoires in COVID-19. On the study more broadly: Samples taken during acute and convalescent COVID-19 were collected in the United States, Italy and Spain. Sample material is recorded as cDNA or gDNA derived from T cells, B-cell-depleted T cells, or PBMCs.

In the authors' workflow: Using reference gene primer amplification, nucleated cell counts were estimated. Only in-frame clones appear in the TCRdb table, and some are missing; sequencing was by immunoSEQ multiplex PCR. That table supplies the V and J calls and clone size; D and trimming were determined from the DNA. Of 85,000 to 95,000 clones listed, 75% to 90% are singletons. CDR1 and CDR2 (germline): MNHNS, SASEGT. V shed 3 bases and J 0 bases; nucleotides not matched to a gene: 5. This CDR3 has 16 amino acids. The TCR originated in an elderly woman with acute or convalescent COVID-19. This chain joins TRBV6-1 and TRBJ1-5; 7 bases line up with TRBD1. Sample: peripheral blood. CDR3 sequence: CASSETGTFSNQPQHF. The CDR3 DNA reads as TGTGCCAGCAGTGAGACAGGGACTTTTAGCAATCAGCCCCAGCATTTT.